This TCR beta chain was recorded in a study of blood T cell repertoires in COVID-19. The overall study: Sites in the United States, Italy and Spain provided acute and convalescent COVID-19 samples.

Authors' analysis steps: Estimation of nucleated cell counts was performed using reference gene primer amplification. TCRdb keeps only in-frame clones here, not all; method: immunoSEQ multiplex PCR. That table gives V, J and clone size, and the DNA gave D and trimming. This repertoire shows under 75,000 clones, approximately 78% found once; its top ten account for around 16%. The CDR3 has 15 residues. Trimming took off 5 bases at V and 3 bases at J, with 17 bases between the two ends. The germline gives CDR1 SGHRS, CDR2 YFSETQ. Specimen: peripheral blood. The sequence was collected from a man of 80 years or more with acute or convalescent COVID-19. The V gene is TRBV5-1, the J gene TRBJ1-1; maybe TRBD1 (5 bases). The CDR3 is CASRSLTVGDTEAFF. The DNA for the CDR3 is TGCGCCAGCAGATCATTGACGGTAGGGGACACTGAAGCTTTCTTT.